This T cell receptor (beta chain) was sequenced in a study of cytomegalovirus exposure and HLA in healthy donors. The primer mix had 60 Vbeta and 13 Jbeta primers. Measured with immunoSEQ multiplex PCR; TCRdb has only the in-frame clones, and not every one. The table shows 150,000 to 180,000 clones, with around 79% occurring only once. With 5 bases removed from V and 7 bases from J, the gap between germline ends came to 15 bases. The CDR3 totals 13 residues. Germline CDR1 is SGHAT and CDR2 is FQNNGV. This sequence was found in a man aged 25-45 years in good health and CMV-seropositive. This chain uses TRBV11-2 with TRBJ2-7, with D possibly matching TRBD2 (5 bases). Sequenced input: PBMCs. For the CDR3, the DNA is TGTGCCAGCAGCCCCTCCGGAGGCGGTGAGCAGTACTTC. Its protein is CASSPSGGGEQYF.